Following are 12 T cell receptor beta chains from one sample sequenced in a study of long-term antiretroviral therapy in people with HIV. Samples were assayed with immunoSEQ v3.0 at survey level. TCRdb keeps only in-frame clones here, not all; method: immunoSEQ multiplex PCR. This table has 21,000 or so clones, 88% appearing once. This sample comprised unsorted PBMCs, obtained 2.3 years after starting antiretroviral therapy. The receptors were gathered from a man in his 60s with HIV.

This clone was picked up one time. The chain uses TRBV7-2 and TRBJ2-3; 10 bases line up with TRBD2. The ends lost 1 base at V and 1 base at J; junction bases unmatched: 5. In germline, CDR1 is SGHTA, CDR2 FQGNSA. The CDR3 is 17 residues long. CDR3 amino acids: CASSLVASGGGTDTQYF. The CDR3 bases are TGTGCCAGCAGCTTAGTAGCTAGCGGGGGAGGCACAGATACGCAGTATTTT.

The J gene is TRBJ1-1, the V gene TRBV5-1, with TRBD1 identical over 9 bases. This CDR3 contains 13 residues. Germline V CDR1 and CDR2: SGHRS, YFSETQ. The V segment lost 9 bases and the J segment 5 bases; nucleotides outside the gene matches: 8. The CDR3 loop is CATRPGTGTEAFF. DNA of the CDR3: TGCGCCACCCGTCCCGGGACAGGGACTGAAGCTTTCTTT.

The chain carries TRBV5-1 and TRBJ2-3; either TRBD1 or TRBD2 may fit D (5 bases each). The germline V gene has CDR1 SGHRS and CDR2 YFSETQ. This CDR3 region has 13 residues. Trimming took 4 bases from V and 6 from J, leaving 12 bases between them. CDR3 sequence: CASSPEGTDTQYF. The CDR3 coding sequence is TGCGCCAGCAGCCCCGAAGGGACGGATACGCAGTATTTT.

The chain links TRBV2 to TRBJ2-1, with D uncertain. Per germline, CDR1 SNHLY and CDR2 FYNNEI. The germline V and J ends were trimmed by 5 bases and 4 bases, with 18 bases remaining between them. This CDR3 spans 16 amino acids. Here the CDR3 DNA reads TGTGCCAGCAGTATAGATAGGGTGGCCCTTTACAATGAGCAGTTCTTC. Translated: CASSIDRVALYNEQFF.

The chain combines TRBV6-6 with TRBJ2-2, with D maybe TRBD2 (6 bases). The CDR3 spans 16 residues. Germline-derived CDR1 and CDR2 are MNHNY and SVGAGI (reference sequence). V shed 5 bases and J shed 3 bases, with 16 bases lying between them. The CDR3 loop reads CASSHPTSADTGELFF. The CDR3 coding sequence is TGTGCCAGCAGTCACCCGACTAGTGCGGACACCGGGGAGCTGTTTTTT.

The V gene is TRBV5-1, the J gene TRBJ1-1; no reliable D call. The CDR3 loop spans 13 amino acids. The V end lost 8 bases, the J end lost 3 bases, and 14 bases lay between the germline ends. The germline gives CDR1 SGHRS, CDR2 YFSETQ. The CDR3 sequence is CASQSGPYTEAFF. The CDR3 DNA is TGCGCCAGTCAGTCCGGACCCTACACTGAAGCTTTCTTT.

This sequence joins TRBV7-3 and TRBJ2-1; 9 bases map to TRBD2. CDR3 size: 15 residues. In germline, CDR1 is SGHTA, CDR2 FQGTGA. V was clipped by 2 bases and J by 7 bases; unmatched bases: 6. CDR3 protein: CASSLVIAGVNEQFF. CDR3 DNA: TGTGCCAGCAGCTTAGTGATAGCGGGAGTAAATGAGCAGTTCTTC. The complete variable domain, with remaining parts taken from reference TRBV7-3 and TRBJ2-1, reads GAGVSQTPSNKVTEKGKYVELRCDPISGHTALYWYRQSLGQGPEFLIYFQGTGAADDSGLPNDRFFAVRPEGSVSTLKIQRTERGDSAVYLCASSLVIAGVNEQFFGPGTRLTVL.

This chain links TRBV7-9 with TRBJ2-4; 8 bases align to TRBD2. CDR1 is SEHNR and CDR2 is FQNEAQ in the germline V gene (reference sequence). V gave up 8 bases and J gave up 7 bases; unmatched junction bases: 10. CDR3 length: 14 amino acids. CDR3 residues: CASVDAGGGNIQYF. The CDR3, as DNA: TGTGCCAGCGTCGACGCCGGGGGGGGGAACATTCAGTACTTC.

V and J are TRBV6-4 and TRBJ1-2, with D perhaps matching TRBD1 (5 bases). Germline assignment: CDR1 MRHNA and CDR2 SNTAGT. CDR3 size: 14 residues. With 6 bases removed from V and 8 bases from J, the gap between germline ends came to 19 bases. The chain's CDR3 is CASRGRSRADGYTF. The CDR3 DNA is TGTGCCAGCAGGGGACGGAGCAGGGCGGACGGCTACACCTTC.

This chain links TRBV25-1 with TRBJ2-1; 9 bases agree with TRBD1. This CDR3 spans 17 amino acids. Germline lookup yields CDR1 MGHDK and CDR2 SYGVNS. V shed 4 bases, J shed 7 bases, and the junction held 14 bases outside the gene matches. CDR3 in DNA: TGTGCCAGCAGTGCGGGACAGGGTCGTACTGTGGGGAATGAGCAGTTCTTC. It encodes CASSAGQGRTVGNEQFF. The variable domain in full, completed from reference TRBV25-1 and TRBJ2-1, reads EADIYQTPRYLVIGTGKKITLECSQTMGHDKMYWYQQDPGMELHLIHYSYGVNSTEKGDLSSESTVSRIRTEHFPLTLESARPSHTSQYLCASSAGQGRTVGNEQFFGPGTRLTVL.

This clone was observed a single time. The V and J genes are TRBV5-1 and TRBJ2-5; D not certain. V lost 0 bases, J lost 4 bases, and 16 bases lay in between. Germline V gives CDR1 SGHRS, CDR2 YFSETQ. The length of the CDR3 is 16 residues. The CDR3 nucleotides are TGCGCCAGCAGCTTGGCCGAGTTAAGGGTATCAGAGACCCAGTACTTC. Translated, it gives CASSLAELRVSETQYF.

V and J are TRBV19 and TRBJ1-4, with D perhaps matching TRBD1 (6 bases). The CDR3 sequence is 15 residues long. CDR1 is LNHDA and CDR2 is SQIVND in the germline V gene (reference sequence). V lost 4 bases and J 3 bases, leaving 12 bases between the germline ends. CDR3: CASSTGHAANEKLFF. Written as DNA, the CDR3 is TGTGCCAGTAGTACGGGACACGCAGCTAATGAAAAACTGTTTTTT.